These 14 T cell receptor beta chains share one sample of origin, sequenced in a study of shared clonotypes between healthy human individuals. This table comes from immunoSEQ multiplex PCR, and its TCRdb copy is limited to in-frame clones, with some not included. This repertoire shows 2 million to 2.5 million clones, almost 96% found once; its top ten account for roughly 0.13%. What was sequenced was naive CD4+ T cells sorted from blood. Indicated subset: CD45RA+ positively selected. These receptors all come from a man younger than 30 in good health.

The rearrangement joins TRBV9 to TRBJ1-6; D might be TRBD1 (6 bases). V lost 0 bases and J 8 bases, leaving 12 bases between the germline ends. The CDR3 contains 15 residues. Germline V CDR1 and CDR2: SGDLS, YYNGEE. The DNA for the CDR3 is TGTGCCAGCAGCGTAGAAGGGGGGACTTATTCACCCCTCCACTTT. Amino acids: CASSVEGGTYSPLHF. Full variable domain (remainder filled in from reference TRBV9 and TRBJ1-6): DSGVTQTPKHLITATGQRVTLRCSPRSGDLSVYWYQQSLDQGLQFLIQYYNGEERAKGNILERFSAQQFPDLHSELNLSSLELGDSALYFCASSVEGGTYSPLHFGNGTRLTVT.

The chain has TRBV18 and TRBJ2-1; the match to TRBD2 covers 13 bases. Germline V gives CDR1 KGHSH, CDR2 LQKENI. V gave up 6 bases and J gave up 1 base; unmatched junction bases: 3. The CDR3 is made up of 16 amino acids. The DNA for the CDR3 is TGTGCCAGCTCTACGGGACTAGCGGGGTCCTACAATGAGCAGTTCTTC. It is translated as CASSTGLAGSYNEQFF.

The V gene is TRBV19, the J gene TRBJ1-2; D remains ambiguous. V was cut by 3 bases and J by 2 bases, with 10 bases left in between. Germline V lookup: CDR1 LNHDA, CDR2 SQIVND (reference sequence). The CDR3 loop spans 14 amino acids. The CDR3 loop is CASSIHTLNYGYTF. The CDR3 nucleotides read TGTGCCAGTAGTATTCACACCTTGAACTATGGCTACACCTTC.

The chain employs TRBV18 and TRBJ1-3; D is possibly TRBD1 (5 bases). The CDR3 has 16 amino acids. Germline V gives CDR1 KGHSH, CDR2 LQKENI. Trimming left V 4 bases short and J 0 bases short, with 13 bases between. CDR3 sequence (DNA): TGTGCCAGCTCACGGGACGGTTCCCTCTCTGGAAACACCATATATTTT. This translates into CASSRDGSLSGNTIYF. The whole variable domain, remainder taken from reference TRBV18 and TRBJ1-3, is NAGVMQNPRHLVRRRGQEARLRCSPMKGHSHVYWYRQLPEEGLKFMVYLQKENIIDESGMPKERFSAEFPKEGPSILRIQQVVRGDSAAYFCASSRDGSLSGNTIYFGEGSWLTVV.

The V gene is TRBV6-1, the J gene TRBJ1-4; D unresolved. Between the trimmed V and J ends, which lost 4 bases and 0 bases, there was a span of 12 bases. Germline CDR1 and CDR2: MNHNS and SASEGT. This CDR3 contains 16 residues. The CDR3 region is CASSVRSSATNEKLFF. CDR3 nucleotides: TGTGCCAGCAGTGTTCGCAGTTCTGCAACTAATGAAAAACTGTTTTTT.

Here the CDR3 DNA reads TGTGCCAGCTCACCACCGGGGGCAAGGGGTTTAGACACTGAAGCTTTCTTT. Protein sequence: CASSPPGARGLDTEAFF. V and J are TRBV18 and TRBJ1-1; a possible D gene is TRBD1 (6 bases). CDR1 is KGHSH and CDR2 is LQKENI in the germline V gene. The CDR3 extends over 17 amino acids. The V end lost 0 bases, the J end lost 3 bases, and 17 bases lay between the germline ends. Full variable domain (rest looked up from reference TRBV18 and TRBJ1-1): NAGVMQNPRHLVRRRGQEARLRCSPMKGHSHVYWYRQLPEEGLKFMVYLQKENIIDESGMPKERFSAEFPKEGPSILRIQQVVRGDSAAYFCASSPPGARGLDTEAFFGQGTRLTVV.

J is TRBJ2-7 and V is TRBV21-1; TRBD2 is the table's D call, not checked against the DNA. TRBV21-1 is given as a pseudogene. This CDR3 has 19 residues. Written as DNA, the CDR3 is TGTGCCAGCAGCAAAGACCGGGCGCGAGGGAGGGGAAAGTCGGGCGAGCAGTACTTC. Translating it yields CASSKDRARGRGKSGEQYF.

This rearrangement joins TRBV18 to TRBJ1-1, with D perhaps matching TRBD1 (6 bases). V dropped 2 bases and J dropped 1 base, with 14 bases sitting between them. The CDR3 sequence is 16 residues long. Germline lookup yields CDR1 KGHSH and CDR2 LQKENI. The CDR3 spells CASSPRDTRTNTEAFF. CDR3 sequence (DNA): TGTGCCAGCTCACCAAGGGACACCAGGACGAACACTGAAGCTTTCTTT.

CDR3 in DNA: TGTGCCAGTAGTATATTCGGGGGTGCCTACAATGAGCAGTTCTTC. Translating it yields CASSIFGGAYNEQFF. V is TRBV19 and J is TRBJ2-1, with D perhaps matching TRBD2 (6 bases). The CDR3 sequence is 15 residues long. From germline, CDR1 is LNHDA and CDR2 SQIVND (reference sequence). V was shortened by 2 bases and J by 2 bases, with 10 bases between the two germline ends.

CDR3 sequence reads: CASSEAALGYGYTF. The CDR3 DNA reads as TGTGCCAGCAGTGAAGCAGCGTTAGGGTATGGCTACACCTTC. The gene calls are TRBV6-1 and TRBJ1-2; no clear D gene. The CDR3 loop spans 14 amino acids. Deletions cut 0 bases from V and 5 bases from J, with 10 bases between. Germline V gene sequence: CDR1 MNHNS, CDR2 SASEGT.

The gene calls are TRBV7-2 and TRBJ2-5; D is possibly TRBD1 or TRBD2 (5 bases each). CDR3 size: 14 residues. The V end was cut by 5 bases, the J end by 9 bases, with 19 bases between. The V gene's germline CDR1 is SGHTA and CDR2 FQGNSA. The CDR3 DNA reads TGTGCCAGCAGCCCTTCCTCCGACCTGGGGGCCCAGTACTTC. This sequence encodes CASSPSSDLGAQYF.

The chain recombines TRBV18 with TRBJ2-7, with TRBD2 identical over 7 bases. Germline V gene data show CDR1 as KGHSH and CDR2 as LQKENI. V shed 4 bases, J shed 2 bases, and the junction held 8 bases outside the gene matches. The CDR3 totals 15 residues. CDR3 in DNA: TGTGCCAGCTCACACCCTAGCGGAGATACCTACGAGCAGTACTTC. Translating it yields CASSHPSGDTYEQYF.

The gene calls are TRBV20-1 and TRBJ1-1; unclear D gene. CDR3 length: 11 amino acids. Germline V gene data show CDR1 as DFQATT and CDR2 as SNEGSKA (reference sequence). Trimming left V 4 bases short and J 4 bases short, with 7 bases between. The CDR3 nucleotides read TGCAGTGCTATTTGGCTCACTGAAGCTTTCTTT. Protein: CSAIWLTEAFF.

The chain combines TRBV5-1 with TRBJ2-3; 7 nucleotides match TRBD2. Germline CDR1 SGHRS, CDR2 YFSETQ. V lost 0 bases and J lost 5; bases outside the gene matches: 3. The CDR3 contains 14 residues. The CDR3 coding sequence is TGCGCCAGCAGCTTGGCGCGGGAGAGAGATACGCAGTATTTT. It yields the protein CASSLARERDTQYF.